The present T cell receptor (beta chain) was sequenced within a study of CD8 T cells in ankylosing spondylitis. Germline CDR1 is WNHNN and CDR2 is SYGVQD (reference sequence). Trimming removed 9 bases from V and 3 bases from J, with 7 bases in between. This CDR3 has 11 amino acids. Ten or more counts support this clonotype. Its antigen remains unknown. Quantitative 5'-RACE with molecular barcodes generated TCR beta libraries. TCRdb redid the calling of the 5' RACE reads with MiXCR, one entry per CDR3 protein. Found here are 200,000 to 250,000 distinct CDR3 sequences, roughly 10% of them singletons; the top ten hold around 6.5%. Notes on the study in general: A TCR beta motif of eight or nine highly homologous variants seemed to mark ankylosing spondylitis blood. A subset of motif variants has previously been described in the synovial fluid and blood of reactive arthritis.

This clonotype was sampled from a male donor with ankylosing spondylitis or in good health (not recorded which). The chain is built from TRBV10-1 and TRBJ2-3; D is uncertain. The sample consisted of blood, either unsorted or a sorted T cell fraction (not recorded which). CDR3: CASAKTDTQYF. DNA for the CDR3: TGCGCCAGTGCGAAGACAGATACGCAGTATTTT.